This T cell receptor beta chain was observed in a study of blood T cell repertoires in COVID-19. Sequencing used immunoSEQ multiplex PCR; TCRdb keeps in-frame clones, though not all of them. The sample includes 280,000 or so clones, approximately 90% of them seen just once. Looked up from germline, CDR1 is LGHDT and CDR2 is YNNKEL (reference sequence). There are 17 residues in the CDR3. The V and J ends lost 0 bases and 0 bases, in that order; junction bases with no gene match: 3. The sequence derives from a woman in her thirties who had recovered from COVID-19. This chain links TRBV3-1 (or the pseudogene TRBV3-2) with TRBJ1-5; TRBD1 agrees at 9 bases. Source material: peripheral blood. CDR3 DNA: TGTGCCAGCAGCCAAGACTGGACAGGGGATAGCAATCAGCCCCAGCATTTT. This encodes CASSQDWTGDSNQPQHF.